This TCR beta chain was sequenced for a study of beta chain features in type 1 diabetes. Study outcomes and limitations: Moderate yet significant TCRB CDR3 shortening was seen in Type 1 diabetes patients in all four CD4+ subsets.

CDR1 is SNHLY and CDR2 is FYNNEI in the germline V gene. This CDR3 region has 14 residues. Trimming at V came to 2 bases and at J to 4 bases, leaving 3 bases not matched to a gene. Every isolated RNA sample was fully reverse transcribed, so sequencing captured expressed TCRB transcripts. Data came from immunoSEQ multiplex PCR; TCRdb stores just in-frame clones and leaves some out. Of 130,000 or so clones listed, 9% to 10% are singletons. Sorting that relied on CD45RO/CCR7/CD25/CD127/CD95/CD27 yielded CD4+ naive, central memory, regulatory and stem cell-like memory cells. Note on this clone: Its target is unknown.

The rearrangement links TRBV2 to TRBJ2-3, with 7 bases that match TRBD2. The sequenced sample was central memory CD4+ T cells from blood. The sequence came from a woman aged 40 to 50 in good health. The CDR3 region has the DNA TGTGCCAGCAGTGAACTAGCGGCAGCAGATACGCAGTATTTT. The encoded protein is CASSELAAADTQYF.